This TCR beta chain was retrieved from a study of CXCR3-negative and CXCR3-positive naive CD8 T cells. Findings and caveats of the study: Whereas memory cells differed, naive CXCR3-negative and CXCR3-positive cells shared similar TRBV-TRBJ usage.

The CDR3 covers 15 residues. Germline CDR1 LGHDT, CDR2 YNNKEL (reference sequence). As for this clonotype: Its antigen remains unknown.

Triplicate sorts, 300,000 or so cells apiece, were made for each CD8+ T cell subset. Naive CD8+ T cells showed CD45RO-CCR7+CD27+CD95-. Through 5' RACE with UMI labels, the TRB cDNA libraries were prepared. TCRdb re-called the 5' RACE reads and catalogs CDR3 proteins one per entry, DNA excluded. Its listing shows 150,000 or so distinct CDR3 sequences. The receptor was isolated from a human donor in good health. Some clones in this sample may be carry-over from other donors' samples. The chain carries TRBV3-1 and TRBJ2-2; checking the TCRdb D call of TRBD2 is not possible without DNA. Source material: naive CXCR3- CD8+ T cells from blood. The subset: CD45RO-CCR7+CD27+CD95- naive CD8+ T cells lacking CXCR3 (TNR3-). The CDR3 protein is CASSPTGGPAGELFF. Based on the CDR3 plus reference TRBV3-1 and TRBJ2-2, the full variable domain is DTAVSQTPKYLVTQMGNDKSIKCEQNLGHDTMYWYKQDSKKFLKIMFSYNNKELIINETVPNRFSPKSPDKAHLNLHINSLELGDSAVYFCASSPTGGPAGELFFGEGSRLTVL.